The clone carrying this TCR beta chain was seen once. What it binds is unknown. These data belong to a study of vaccination effects on CD4 cells after COVID-19. Using viral peptide pools, the ViraFEST assay grew out antigen-specific CD4+ T cells prior to sequencing. The culture ran for 10 days, and then CD4+ T cells were isolated. The vaccine given was either BNT162b2 or mRNA-1273, in two doses. According to the study, vaccine recipients showed no prior SARS-CoV-2 infection and negative nucleocapsid antibodies. For each well, some 1.9 million PBMC were cultured with 10 IU/ml IL-2 and roughly 9.8 ug/ml peptides. Here immunoSEQ multiplex PCR was the method, and the copy in TCRdb shows in-frame clones only, minus some. The table records 20,000 or so clones, roughly three quarters of them present only once. The TCR comes from a human donor who received a COVID-19 vaccine. The specimen comprised CD4+ T cells from PBMCs cultured with HCoV-229E spike peptides, sampled after COVID-19 vaccination.

CDR3 bases: TGTGCCAGCAGCTTAGCTTACGGGAGAGGGGTAGCTGGGGCCAACGTCCTGACTTTC. This gives the protein CASSLAYGRGVAGANVLTF. The V and J genes are TRBV7-8 and TRBJ2-6, with a tentative D call TRBD2 (6 bases). From germline, CDR1 is SGHVS and CDR2 FQNEAQ. The CDR3 is 19 residues long. Trimming left V 0 bases short and J 2 bases short, with 17 bases between.